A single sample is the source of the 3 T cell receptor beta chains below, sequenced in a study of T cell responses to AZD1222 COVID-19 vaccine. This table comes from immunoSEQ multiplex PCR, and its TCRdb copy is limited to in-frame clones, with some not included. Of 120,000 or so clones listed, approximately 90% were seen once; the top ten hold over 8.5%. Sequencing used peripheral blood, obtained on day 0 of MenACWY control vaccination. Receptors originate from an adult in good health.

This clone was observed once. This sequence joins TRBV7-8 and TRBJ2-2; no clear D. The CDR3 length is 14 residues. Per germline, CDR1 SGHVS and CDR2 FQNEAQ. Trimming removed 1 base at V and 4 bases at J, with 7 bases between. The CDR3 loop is CASSLDRSTGELFF. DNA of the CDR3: TGTGCCAGCAGCTTAGACCGGTCCACCGGGGAGCTGTTTTTT.

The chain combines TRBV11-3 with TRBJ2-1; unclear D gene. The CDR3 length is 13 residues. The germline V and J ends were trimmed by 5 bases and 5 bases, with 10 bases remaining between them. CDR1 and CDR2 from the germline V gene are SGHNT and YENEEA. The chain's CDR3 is CASSRGPNNEQFF. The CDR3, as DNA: TGTGCCAGCAGCCGAGGACCAAACAATGAGCAGTTCTTC.

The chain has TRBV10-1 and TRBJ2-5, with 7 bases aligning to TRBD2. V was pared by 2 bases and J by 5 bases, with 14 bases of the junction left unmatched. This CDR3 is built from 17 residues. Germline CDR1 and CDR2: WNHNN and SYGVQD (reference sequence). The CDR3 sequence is CASSEGFGRTTRETQYF. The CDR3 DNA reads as TGCGCCAGCAGTGAGGGATTCGGGAGGACGACCCGCGAGACCCAGTACTTC.